This T cell receptor (beta chain) derives from a study of blood T cell repertoires in COVID-19. The method was immunoSEQ multiplex PCR; TCRdb's version includes in-frame clones alone and lacks a portion of them. This sample has 230,000 or so clones, with about 91% found just once. In germline, CDR1 is SGHRS, CDR2 YFSETQ. This CDR3 contains 16 residues. Trimming shortened V by 2 bases and J by 2 bases, and 16 bases separated the two germline ends. The chain links TRBV5-1 to TRBJ2-5; a weak D match, TRBD1 (6 bases). The sequenced sample consisted of PBMCs or T cells enriched from blood (not recorded which). The sequence was obtained from a woman aged 35 to 49 with acute COVID-19. The CDR3 here is CASSFYRATYQETQYF. The CDR3 nucleotides are TGCGCCAGCAGCTTCTACAGGGCTACTTATCAAGAGACCCAGTACTTC. Full variable domain (outside the CDR3, taken from reference TRBV5-1 and TRBJ2-5): KAGVTQTPRYLIKTRGQQVTLSCSPISGHRSVSWYQQTPGQGLQFLFEYFSETQRNKGNFPGRFSGRQFSNSRSEMNVSTLELGDSALYLCASSFYRATYQETQYFGPGTRLLVL.